Each of the 2 T cell receptor beta chains below was sequenced from the same sample in a study of T cells after yellow fever vaccination. TCRdb re-derived calls from the 5' RACE reads in MiXCR, one entry per CDR3 protein. This table has approximately 90,000 distinct CDR3 sequences, 13% appearing once. The sample was CD8+ T cells not binding an NS4B(214-222) dextramer, sorted from PBMCs, taken approximately 20 days after the first yellow fever vaccination. These receptors originate from a man between 18 and 35 years old who received the YFV17D yellow fever vaccine.

The chain couples TRBV19 to TRBJ2-1; TRBD1 or TRBD2 may be the D gene (5 bases each). This CDR3 has 13 residues. The V gene lost 3 bases and the J gene lost 8 bases, with 11 bases spanning the gap. CDR1 and CDR2 from the germline V gene are LNHDA and SQIVND (reference sequence). Here the CDR3 reads CASSIGWDHEQFF. CDR3 nucleotide sequence: TGTGCCAGTAGTATCGGCTGGGACCATGAGCAGTTCTTC.

This clonotype was seen a handful of times. The chain recombines TRBV4-1 with TRBJ1-2; D possibly corresponds to TRBD1 (5 bases). The CDR3 totals 14 residues. V was pared by 0 bases and J by 6 bases, with 11 bases between. Germline CDR1 reads MGHRA; CDR2 reads YSYEKL. The CDR3 DNA reads as TGCGCCAGCAGCCAAGAGGGGGTCTTTGATGGCTACACCTTC. Translation: CASSQEGVFDGYTF.